These 9 T cell receptor beta chains were sequenced from one sample in a study of blood T cell repertoires in COVID-19. Profiled with immunoSEQ multiplex PCR; TCRdb holds only in-frame clones, not every one. The table lists about 430,000 clones, around nine tenths of them singletons. What was sequenced was PBMCs or T cells enriched from blood (not recorded which). These receptors were collected from a woman aged 18-29 years who had been exposed to COVID-19.

This chain connects TRBV30 to TRBJ1-4; D gene ambiguous. The CDR3 is made up of 13 amino acids. V shed 4 bases and J shed 7 bases, with 13 bases lying between them. Germline V CDR1 and CDR2: GTSNPN, SVGIG (reference sequence). The CDR3 DNA is TGTGCCTGGACCCTCTCACGGGGTGAAAAACTGTTTTTT. Amino acids: CAWTLSRGEKLFF.

This chain uses TRBV7-3 with TRBJ2-3, with 9 positions matching TRBD2. Losses at the gene ends were 4 bases for V and 4 bases for J; bases not matched to a gene: 3. Germline CDR1 and CDR2: SGHTA and FQGTGA. The CDR3 covers 14 residues. CDR3 sequence reads: CASSSGTSPDTQYF. The CDR3 coding sequence is TGTGCCAGCAGCTCCGGGACTAGCCCAGATACGCAGTATTTT.

This clone turned up a few times. This chain links TRBV3-1 (or the pseudogene TRBV3-2) with TRBJ2-7, with D possibly matching TRBD2 (6 bases). V was pared by 5 bases and J by 3 bases, with 17 bases between. CDR3 size: 15 residues. The germline CDR1 and CDR2 sequences are LGHDT and YNNKEL (reference sequence). The DNA for the CDR3 is TGTGCCAGCAGCTACCCGTCTGGCGGGAACTACGAGCAGTACTTC. It yields the protein CASSYPSGGNYEQYF.

The chain joins TRBV19 to TRBJ1-1; no firm D call. With 7 bases removed from V and 4 bases from J, the gap between germline ends came to 13 bases. This CDR3 spans 13 amino acids. Germline V gene lookup returns CDR1 LNHDA and CDR2 SQIVND (reference sequence). The CDR3, as DNA: TGTGCCAGTATTCTGTCCCCGGTCACTGAAGCTTTCTTT. This sequence encodes CASILSPVTEAFF. Full variable domain (missing parts from reference TRBV19 and TRBJ1-1): DGGITQSPKYLFRKEGQNVTLSCEQNLNHDAMYWYRQDPGQGLRLIYYSQIVNDFQKGDIAEGYSVSREKKESFPLTVTSAQKNPTAFYLCASILSPVTEAFFGQGTRLTVV.

V is TRBV7-2 and J is TRBJ2-1; the match to TRBD2 covers 11 bases. This CDR3 has 15 amino acids. The ends lost 2 bases at V and 10 bases at J; junction bases unmatched: 7. CDR1 is SGHTA and CDR2 is FQGNSA in the germline V gene. The CDR3 protein is CASSLTSGSFWEQFF. The CDR3 DNA reads as TGTGCCAGCAGCTTAACTAGCGGGAGTTTCTGGGAGCAGTTCTTC.

This sequence joins TRBV27 and TRBJ2-1; no clear D. The CDR3 spans 13 residues. The germline V and J ends were trimmed by 2 bases and 13 bases, with 15 bases remaining between them. Germline V CDR1 and CDR2: MNHEY, SMNVEV (reference sequence). The CDR3 sequence: CASSLPDNPLQFF. The CDR3 region has the DNA TGTGCCAGCAGTTTACCCGACAATCCGCTACAGTTCTTC.

This clone appeared a single time. This chain uses TRBV5-8 with TRBJ1-1; D might be TRBD1 (5 bases). V lost 4 bases and J lost 6, with 13 bases in between. The germline V gene encodes CDR1 SGHTS and CDR2 YDEGEE. The CDR3 has 13 amino acids. The CDR3 DNA reads as TGTGCCAGCAGCGATAACGCAGGGTCTGAAGCTTTCTTT. Protein: CASSDNAGSEAFF.

The chain has TRBV24-1 and TRBJ2-2, with 8 bases lining up with TRBD1. This CDR3 is 17 amino acids long. The germline CDR1 and CDR2 sequences are KGHDR and SFDVKD. After removal of 8 bases from V and 7 bases from J, the junction contained 17 bases not matched to a gene. CDR3 in amino acids: CATIPDREKVRSGELFF. The CDR3 nucleotides are TGTGCCACCATCCCGGACAGGGAGAAGGTCCGGAGCGGGGAGCTGTTTTTT.

The chain joins TRBV7-2 to TRBJ1-4, with TRBD1 matching 10 bases. The CDR3 sequence is 16 residues long. Germline loops: CDR1 SGHTA, CDR2 FQGNSA. The V and J ends lost 3 bases and 3 bases, in that order; junction bases with no gene match: 4. The CDR3 DNA is TGTGCCAGCAGCTTGGACAGGGGGTCTTCTAATGAAAAACTGTTTTTT. This sequence encodes CASSLDRGSSNEKLFF.